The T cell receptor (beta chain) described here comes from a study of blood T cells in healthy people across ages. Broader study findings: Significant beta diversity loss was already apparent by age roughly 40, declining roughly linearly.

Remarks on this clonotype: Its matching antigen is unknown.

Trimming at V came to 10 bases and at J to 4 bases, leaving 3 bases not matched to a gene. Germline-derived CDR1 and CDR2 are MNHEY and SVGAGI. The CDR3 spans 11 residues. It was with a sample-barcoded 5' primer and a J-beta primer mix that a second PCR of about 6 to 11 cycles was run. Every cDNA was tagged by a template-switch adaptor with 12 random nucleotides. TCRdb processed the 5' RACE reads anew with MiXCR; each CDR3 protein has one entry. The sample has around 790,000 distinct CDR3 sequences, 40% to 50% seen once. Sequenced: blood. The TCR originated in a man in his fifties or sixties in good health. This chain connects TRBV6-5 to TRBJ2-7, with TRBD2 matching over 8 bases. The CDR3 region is CATSGGYEQYF. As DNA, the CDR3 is TGTGCCACAAGCGGGGGTTACGAGCAGTACTTC.